This TCR beta chain appears in the sequencing data of a study of blood T cell repertoires in COVID-19. Study at large: Researchers got acute and convalescent COVID-19 samples from the United States, Italy and Spain. From T cells, B-cell-depleted T cells, or PBMCs came the material, which was cDNA or gDNA.

Authors' analysis steps: Reference gene primer amplification in the assay estimated nucleated cell counts. Clones were sequenced by immunoSEQ multiplex PCR, and TCRdb holds only the in-frame ones, with some missing. That table furnishes V, J and clone size, whereas the DNA furnished D and trimming. The data hold approximately 50,000 clones, with 85% observed a single time. This clone was seen a single time. The receptor's source is a human donor in a cohort sampled during active COVID-19. Specimen: peripheral blood.

The CDR3 sequence: CAIPSGETAAPLHF. Written as DNA, the CDR3 is TGTGCCATCCCGTCGGGGGAAACGGCGGCACCCCTCCACTTT. V is TRBV7-2 and J is TRBJ1-6; TRBD1 might be the D (5 bases). Germline V gene lookup returns CDR1 SGHTA and CDR2 FQGNSA. The CDR3 is 14 residues long. Deletions cut 10 bases from V and 11 bases from J, with 21 bases between.